One T cell receptor (beta chain) is described in this entry. The data belong to a study of blood T cell repertoires in COVID-19. The assay was immunoSEQ multiplex PCR, and TCRdb's table has in-frame clones only and misses some. This table has 300,000 to 400,000 clones, about 92% appearing once. The CDR3 is 17 residues long. After removal of 8 bases from V and 2 bases from J, the junction contained 14 bases not matched to a gene. The V gene's germline CDR1 is WSHSY and CDR2 SAAADI. Participant ages covered roughly 18 to 89 years across about two dozen US areas. Participants had their cohort set by participant-reported clinical history.

The clonotype comes from a man between 60 and 75 years old who had recovered from COVID-19. The specimen sequenced was PBMCs or T cells enriched from blood (not recorded which). The V gene is TRBV10-2, the J gene TRBJ2-3; 9 positions match TRBD2. CDR3 in amino acids: CASGGSPGGRVTDTQYF. CDR3 coding DNA: TGCGCCAGCGGAGGTTCGCCTGGCGGGAGGGTCACAGATACGCAGTATTTT.